This T cell receptor beta chain emerged from a study of shared clonotypes between healthy human individuals. Overall study context: Contributing individuals were two females and a few males aged 18 to 49.

Using immunoSEQ multiplex PCR, the repertoire was profiled, and TCRdb retains in-frame clones only, with some absent. The sample includes 2 million to 2.5 million clones, approximately 94% of them seen just once. Regarding this clone: Its target is not known.

CDR1 and CDR2 (germline): SGHTA, FQGNSA. CDR3 length: 15 amino acids. V was trimmed by 2 bases and J by 6 bases, leaving 14 bases between them. Study-wide results and caveats: In several donors, approximately 5% of naive CD4 clonotypes appeared in common.

Sequenced input: naive CD4+ T cells sorted from blood. Subset: CD45RA+ positively selected. This chain links TRBV7-2 with TRBJ2-4; tentative D call: TRBD1 (6 bases). The receptor comes from a man between 18 and 29 years old in good health. The CDR3 nucleotides are TGTGCCAGCAGCTTACGAGGCCAGGGGATAAACATTCAGTACTTC. Its protein is CASSLRGQGINIQYF.